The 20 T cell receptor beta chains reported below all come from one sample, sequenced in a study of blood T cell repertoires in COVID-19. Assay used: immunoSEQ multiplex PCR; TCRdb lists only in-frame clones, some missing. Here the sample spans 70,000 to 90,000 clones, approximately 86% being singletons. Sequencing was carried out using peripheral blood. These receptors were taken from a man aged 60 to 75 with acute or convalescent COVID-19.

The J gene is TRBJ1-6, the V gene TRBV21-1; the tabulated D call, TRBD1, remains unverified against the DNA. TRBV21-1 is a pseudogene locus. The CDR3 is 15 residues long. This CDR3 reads CASSKGTGGCSPLHF. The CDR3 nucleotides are TGTGCCAGCAGCAAGGGGACAGGGGGCTGTTCACCCCTCCACTTT.

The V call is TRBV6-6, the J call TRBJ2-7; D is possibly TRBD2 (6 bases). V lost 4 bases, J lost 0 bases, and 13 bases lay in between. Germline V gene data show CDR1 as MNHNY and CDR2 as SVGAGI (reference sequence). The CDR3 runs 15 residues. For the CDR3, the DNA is TGTGCCAGCAGTTCCCCGACACTAGCCTCCTACGAGCAGTACTTC. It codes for CASSSPTLASYEQYF.

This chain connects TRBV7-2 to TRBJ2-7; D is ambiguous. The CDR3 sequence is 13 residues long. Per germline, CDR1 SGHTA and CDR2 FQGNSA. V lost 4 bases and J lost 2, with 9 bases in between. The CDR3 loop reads CASSSATPYEQYF. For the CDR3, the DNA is TGTGCCAGCAGCTCAGCGACACCCTACGAGCAGTACTTC.

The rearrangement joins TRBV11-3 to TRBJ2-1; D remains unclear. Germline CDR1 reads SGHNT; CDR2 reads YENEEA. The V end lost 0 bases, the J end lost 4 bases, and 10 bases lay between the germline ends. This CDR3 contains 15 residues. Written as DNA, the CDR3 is TGTGCCAGCAGCTTAGATCCGAACCTATACAATGAGCAGTTCTTC. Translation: CASSLDPNLYNEQFF.

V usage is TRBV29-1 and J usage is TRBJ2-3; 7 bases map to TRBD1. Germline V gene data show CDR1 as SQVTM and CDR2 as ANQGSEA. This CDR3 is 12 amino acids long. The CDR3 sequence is CNDRVGTDTQYF. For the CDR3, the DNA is TGCAACGACAGGGTCGGTACAGATACGCAGTATTTT.

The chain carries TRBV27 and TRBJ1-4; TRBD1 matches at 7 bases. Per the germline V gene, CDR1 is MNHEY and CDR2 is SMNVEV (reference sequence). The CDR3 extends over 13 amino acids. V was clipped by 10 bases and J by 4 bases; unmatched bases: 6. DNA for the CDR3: TGTGCCACGAGGGGGCGAGATAATGAAAAACTGTTTTTT. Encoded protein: CATRGRDNEKLFF.

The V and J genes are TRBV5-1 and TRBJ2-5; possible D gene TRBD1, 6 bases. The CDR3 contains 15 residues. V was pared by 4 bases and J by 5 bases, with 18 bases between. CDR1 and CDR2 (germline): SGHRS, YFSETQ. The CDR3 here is CASSLGQPSGETQYF. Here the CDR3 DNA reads TGCGCCAGCAGCCTCGGACAGCCTTCGGGGGAGACCCAGTACTTC. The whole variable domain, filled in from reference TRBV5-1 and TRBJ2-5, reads KAGVTQTPRYLIKTRGQQVTLSCSPISGHRSVSWYQQTPGQGLQFLFEYFSETQRNKGNFPGRFSGRQFSNSRSEMNVSTLELGDSALYLCASSLGQPSGETQYFGPGTRLLVL.

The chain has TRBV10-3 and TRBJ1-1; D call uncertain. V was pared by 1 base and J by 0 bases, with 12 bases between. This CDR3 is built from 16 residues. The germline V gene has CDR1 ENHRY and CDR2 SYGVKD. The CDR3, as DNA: TGTGCCATCAGTGAGTTGGGTACCGGGATGAACACTGAAGCTTTCTTT. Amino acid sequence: CAISELGTGMNTEAFF.

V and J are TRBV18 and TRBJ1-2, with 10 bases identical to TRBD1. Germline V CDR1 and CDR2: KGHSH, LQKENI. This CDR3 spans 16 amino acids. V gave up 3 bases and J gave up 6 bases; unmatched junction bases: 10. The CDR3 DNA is TGTGCCAGCTCACCGAAGCCGGGACAGGGGTCGAATGGCTACACCTTC. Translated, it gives CASSPKPGQGSNGYTF. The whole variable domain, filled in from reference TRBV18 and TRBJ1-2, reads NAGVMQNPRHLVRRRGQEARLRCSPMKGHSHVYWYRQLPEEGLKFMVYLQKENIIDESGMPKERFSAEFPKEGPSILRIQQVVRGDSAAYFCASSPKPGQGSNGYTFGSGTRLTVV.

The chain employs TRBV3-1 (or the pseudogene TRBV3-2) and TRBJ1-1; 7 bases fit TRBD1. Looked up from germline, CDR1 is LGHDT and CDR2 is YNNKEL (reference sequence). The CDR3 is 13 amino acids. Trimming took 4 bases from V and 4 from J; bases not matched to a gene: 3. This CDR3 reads CASSPDRVTEAFF. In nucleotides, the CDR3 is TGTGCCAGCAGCCCCGACAGGGTCACTGAAGCTTTCTTT.

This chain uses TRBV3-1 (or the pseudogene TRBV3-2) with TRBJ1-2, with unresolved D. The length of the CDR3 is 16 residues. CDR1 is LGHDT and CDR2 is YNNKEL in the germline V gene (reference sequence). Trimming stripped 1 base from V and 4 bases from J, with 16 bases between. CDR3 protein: CASSQGPSGRIYGYTF. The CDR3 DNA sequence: TGTGCCAGCAGCCAAGGGCCTTCGGGGAGGATCTATGGCTACACCTTC.

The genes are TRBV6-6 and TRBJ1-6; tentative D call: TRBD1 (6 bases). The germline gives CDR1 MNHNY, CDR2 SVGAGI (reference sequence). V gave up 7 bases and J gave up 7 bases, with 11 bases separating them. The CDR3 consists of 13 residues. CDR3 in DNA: TGTGCCAGCATCCAGGGGTCCAATTCACCCCTCCACTTT. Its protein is CASIQGSNSPLHF.

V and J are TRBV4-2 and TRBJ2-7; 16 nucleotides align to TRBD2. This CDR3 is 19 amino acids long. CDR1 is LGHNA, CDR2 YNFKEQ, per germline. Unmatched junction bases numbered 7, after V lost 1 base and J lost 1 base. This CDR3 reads CASSQVPGLAGGPSYEQYF. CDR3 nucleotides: TGTGCCAGCAGCCAAGTCCCGGGACTAGCGGGAGGGCCGTCCTACGAGCAGTACTTC.

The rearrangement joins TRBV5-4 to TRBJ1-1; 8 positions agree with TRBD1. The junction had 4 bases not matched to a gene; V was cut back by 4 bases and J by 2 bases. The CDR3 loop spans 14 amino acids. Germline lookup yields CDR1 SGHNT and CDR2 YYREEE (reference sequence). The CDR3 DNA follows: TGTGCCAGCAGCAGGGGACAGGTTAACACTGAAGCTTTCTTT. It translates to CASSRGQVNTEAFF.

The CDR3 region has the DNA TGTGCCAGCAGTTACGTCATCTTGGGGAGCGCTTTCTTT. Amino acids: CASSYVILGSAFF. The V and J genes are TRBV6-2 or TRBV6-3 and TRBJ1-1; no firm D call. This CDR3 region has 13 residues. Trimming cost V 2 bases and J 11 bases, with 15 bases left between them. Germline CDR1 reads MNHEY; CDR2 reads SVGEGT.

The CDR3 loop reads CALSLAGGRDTQYF. CDR3 in DNA: TGTGCCCTCTCACTAGCGGGGGGGCGCGATACGCAGTATTTT. The chain couples TRBV30 to TRBJ2-3, with 13 bases that match TRBD2. The CDR3 is 14 amino acids. V lost 8 bases, J lost 6 bases, and 8 bases stayed unmatched. Looked up from germline, CDR1 is GTSNPN and CDR2 is SVGIG (reference sequence).

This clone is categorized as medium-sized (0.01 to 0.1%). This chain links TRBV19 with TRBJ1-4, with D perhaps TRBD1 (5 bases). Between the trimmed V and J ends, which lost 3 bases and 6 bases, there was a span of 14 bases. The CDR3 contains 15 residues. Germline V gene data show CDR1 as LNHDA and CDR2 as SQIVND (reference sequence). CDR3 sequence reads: CASSMGRGVYEKLFF. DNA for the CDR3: TGTGCCAGTAGTATGGGCCGGGGGGTTTATGAAAAACTGTTTTTT.

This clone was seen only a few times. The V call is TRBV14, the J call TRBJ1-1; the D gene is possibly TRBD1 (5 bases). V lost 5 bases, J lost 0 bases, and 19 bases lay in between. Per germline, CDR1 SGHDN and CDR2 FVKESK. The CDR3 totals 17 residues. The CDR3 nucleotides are TGTGCCAGCAGCTATAGACCCCTGACAGAGATGAACACTGAAGCTTTCTTT. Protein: CASSYRPLTEMNTEAFF.

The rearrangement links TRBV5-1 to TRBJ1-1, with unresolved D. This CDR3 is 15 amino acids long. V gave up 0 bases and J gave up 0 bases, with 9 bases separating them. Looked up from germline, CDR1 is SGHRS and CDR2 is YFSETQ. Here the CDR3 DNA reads TGCGCCAGCAGCTTGGCCGGCGGTATGAACACTGAAGCTTTCTTT. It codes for CASSLAGGMNTEAFF. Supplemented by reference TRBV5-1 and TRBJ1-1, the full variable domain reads KAGVTQTPRYLIKTRGQQVTLSCSPISGHRSVSWYQQTPGQGLQFLFEYFSETQRNKGNFPGRFSGRQFSNSRSEMNVSTLELGDSALYLCASSLAGGMNTEAFFGQGTRLTVV.

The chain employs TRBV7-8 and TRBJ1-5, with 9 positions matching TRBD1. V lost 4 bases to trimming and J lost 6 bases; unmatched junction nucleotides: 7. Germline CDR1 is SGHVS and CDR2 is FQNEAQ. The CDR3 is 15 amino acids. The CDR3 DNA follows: TGTGCCAGCAGCTGGGGACAGGGACAGGGTCAGCCCCAGCATTTT. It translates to CASSWGQGQGQPQHF.